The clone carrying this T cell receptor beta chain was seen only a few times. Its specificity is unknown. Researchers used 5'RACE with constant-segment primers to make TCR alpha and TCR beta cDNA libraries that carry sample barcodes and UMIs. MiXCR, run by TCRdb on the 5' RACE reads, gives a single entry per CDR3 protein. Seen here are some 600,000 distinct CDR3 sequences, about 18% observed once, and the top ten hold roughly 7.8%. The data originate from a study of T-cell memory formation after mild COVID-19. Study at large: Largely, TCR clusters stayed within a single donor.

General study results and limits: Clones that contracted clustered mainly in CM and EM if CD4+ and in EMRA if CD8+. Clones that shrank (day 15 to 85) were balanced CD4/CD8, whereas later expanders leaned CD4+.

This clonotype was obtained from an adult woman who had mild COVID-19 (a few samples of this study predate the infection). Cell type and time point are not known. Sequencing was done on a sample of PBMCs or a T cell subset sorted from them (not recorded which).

The CDR3 DNA follows: TGTGCCAGCAGCGTAGGTCAGGGTCAGCCCCAGCATTTT. Residues: CASSVGQGQPQHF. V and J are TRBV9 and TRBJ1-5; possibly TRBD1 for D (5 bases). The CDR3 consists of 13 residues. Germline V CDR1 and CDR2: SGDLS, YYNGEE. V was clipped by 0 bases and J by 6 bases, with 7 bases between them.